This TCR beta chain was sequenced in a study of cytomegalovirus exposure and HLA in healthy donors. Study results and limitations: Reported results showed that the classifier diagnosed cytomegalovirus status with high specificity and sensitivity. The tendency of first-cohort TCR clusters to co-occur in the roughly 130 validation repertoires emerged from a later analysis.

Generated by immunoSEQ multiplex PCR, the TCRdb table keeps only in-frame clones and is missing some. The sample holds about 71,000 clones, approximately 94% seen once. This CDR3 comprises 15 residues. After removal of 1 base from V and 10 bases from J, the junction contained 8 bases not matched to a gene. Germline CDR1 is LNHNV and CDR2 is YYDKDF (reference sequence). A remark on this clone: The antigen is undetermined.

Sequences were obtained from PBMCs. This chain connects TRBV15 to TRBJ2-1; TRBD2 aligns across 9 bases. The TCR was taken from a young man in good health and CMV-seropositive. The CDR3 loop reads CATSRVLAGVREQFF. The CDR3 bases are TGTGCCACCAGCAGAGTATTAGCGGGAGTAAGGGAGCAGTTCTTC.